This T cell receptor (beta chain) originates from a study of T cell repertoires in ileal Crohn's disease. Turning to the study itself: The M6 sample came from neoterminal ileum during colonoscopy after surgery.

Study-level results: High-frequency clones were more common in sorted CD8 than CD4 cells. Compared with non-smokers, active smokers at surgery showed more clonal expansions.

A word on this clone: The target antigen is unknown.

TCRdb keeps only in-frame clones here, not all; method: immunoSEQ multiplex PCR. The top ten hold over 10% of the sample, which has about 3,900 clones, roughly 78% seen once. Described time point: neoterminal ileum biopsy at postoperative endoscopy, about 6 months after surgery. Germline assignment: CDR1 SGHAT and CDR2 FQNNGV. Trimming removed 7 bases from V and 5 bases from J; junction bases left unmatched: 10. The CDR3 is 15 amino acids. The sequencing input was ileal tissue. This TCR came from an adult with Crohn's disease. The chain recombines TRBV11-2 with TRBJ2-7; TRBD2 matches 11 bases. This CDR3 reads CASTFTSGGFDEQYF. In nucleotides, the CDR3 is TGTGCCAGCACCTTTACTAGCGGGGGCTTCGACGAGCAGTACTTC.